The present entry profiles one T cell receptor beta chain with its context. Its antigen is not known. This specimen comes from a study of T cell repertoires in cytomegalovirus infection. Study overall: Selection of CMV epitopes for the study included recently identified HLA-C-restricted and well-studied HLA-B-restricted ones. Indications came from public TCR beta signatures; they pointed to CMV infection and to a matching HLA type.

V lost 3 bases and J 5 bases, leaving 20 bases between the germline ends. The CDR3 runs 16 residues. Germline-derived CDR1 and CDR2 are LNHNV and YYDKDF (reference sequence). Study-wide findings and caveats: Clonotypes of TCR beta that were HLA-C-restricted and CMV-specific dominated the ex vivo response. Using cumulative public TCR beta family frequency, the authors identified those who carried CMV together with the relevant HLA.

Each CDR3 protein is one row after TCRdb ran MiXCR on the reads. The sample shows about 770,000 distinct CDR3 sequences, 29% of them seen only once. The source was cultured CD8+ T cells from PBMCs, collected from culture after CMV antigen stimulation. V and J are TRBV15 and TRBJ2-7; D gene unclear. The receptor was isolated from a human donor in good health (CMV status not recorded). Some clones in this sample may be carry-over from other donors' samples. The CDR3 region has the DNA TGTGCCACCAGCAGGGCCCCGGTAGATCTCCGGGACGAGCAGTACTTC. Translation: CATSRAPVDLRDEQYF.